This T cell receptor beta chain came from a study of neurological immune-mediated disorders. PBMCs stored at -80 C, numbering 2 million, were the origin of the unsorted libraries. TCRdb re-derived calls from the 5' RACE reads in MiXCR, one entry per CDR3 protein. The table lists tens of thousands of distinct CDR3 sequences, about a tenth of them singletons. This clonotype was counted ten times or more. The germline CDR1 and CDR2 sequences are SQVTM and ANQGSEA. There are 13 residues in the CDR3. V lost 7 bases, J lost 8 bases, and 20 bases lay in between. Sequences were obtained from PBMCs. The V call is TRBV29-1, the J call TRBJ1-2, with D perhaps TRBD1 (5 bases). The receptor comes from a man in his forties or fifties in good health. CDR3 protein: CSAEPGLRVGYTF. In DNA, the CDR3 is TGCAGCGCCGAACCGGGACTTCGCGTAGGCTACACCTTC.